The 8 T cell receptor beta chains in this list originate from one sample, sequenced in a study of T cell responses to AZD1222 COVID-19 vaccine. Sequenced by immunoSEQ multiplex PCR; TCRdb stores in-frame clones only, minus some. The table shows approximately 97,000 clones, with 91% occurring only once. This specimen was peripheral blood, taken on day 0 of AZD1222 vaccination. These receptors were collected from an adult in good health.

A single count supports this clone. J is TRBJ2-3 and V is TRBV3-1 (or the pseudogene TRBV3-2); maybe TRBD1 (5 bases). The CDR3 consists of 14 residues. In germline, CDR1 is LGHDT, CDR2 YNNKEL (reference sequence). Trimming stripped 5 bases from V and 1 base from J, with 10 bases between. The DNA of the CDR3 is TGTGCCAGCAGCACGACAGCCGGCACAGATACGCAGTATTTT. This encodes CASSTTAGTDTQYF.

This rearrangement joins TRBV15 to TRBJ1-2; D call uncertain. Per germline, CDR1 LNHNV and CDR2 YYDKDF (reference sequence). The CDR3 contains 13 residues. The germline V and J ends were trimmed by 0 bases and 4 bases, with 6 bases remaining between them. Here the CDR3 reads CATSRELGYGYTF. In DNA, the CDR3 is TGTGCCACCAGCAGAGAGTTAGGCTATGGCTACACCTTC.

The V and J genes are TRBV7-9 and TRBJ2-2; D remains ambiguous. Per the germline V gene, CDR1 is SEHNR and CDR2 is FQNEAQ (reference sequence). This CDR3 region has 15 residues. Trimming left V 5 bases short and J 0 bases short, with 10 bases between. The CDR3 region is CASSPGLANTGELFF. Written as DNA, the CDR3 is TGTGCCAGCAGCCCAGGTTTAGCGAACACCGGGGAGCTGTTTTTT.

In this sample, this clone turned up once. The chain is built from TRBV3-1 (or the pseudogene TRBV3-2) and TRBJ2-7; perhaps TRBD1 as D (5 bases). Germline loops: CDR1 LGHDT, CDR2 YNNKEL (reference sequence). There are 15 residues in the CDR3. V was trimmed by 0 bases and J by 5 bases, leaving 14 bases between them. Here the CDR3 DNA reads TGTGCCAGCAGCCAAGATCAGGGTCGTACCCACGAGCAGTACTTC. Its protein product is CASSQDQGRTHEQYF.

The genes are TRBV7-6 and TRBJ2-2; TRBD2 matches at 7 bases. V gave up 5 bases and J gave up 7 bases; unmatched junction bases: 4. The CDR3 consists of 13 residues. The germline gives CDR1 SGHVS, CDR2 FNYEAQ. CDR3 protein: CASSPREGGELFF. The CDR3 region has the DNA TGTGCCAGCAGCCCAAGGGAGGGCGGGGAGCTGTTTTTT.

V is TRBV7-8 and J is TRBJ2-3; 10 bases align to TRBD2. V lost 4 bases to trimming and J lost 5 bases; unmatched junction nucleotides: 9. Germline CDR1 is SGHVS and CDR2 is FQNEAQ. The CDR3 contains 16 residues. CDR3 sequence (DNA): TGTGCCAGCAGCTCGCGGACTAGCGGCCTGGGAGATACGCAGTATTTT. Protein sequence: CASSSRTSGLGDTQYF.

V gene TRBV18 combines with J gene TRBJ1-1, with D uncertain. This CDR3 spans 14 amino acids. The V gene lost 2 bases and the J gene lost 8 bases, with 15 bases spanning the gap. Germline CDR1 reads KGHSH; CDR2 reads LQKENI. CDR3 DNA: TGTGCCAGCTCACCAACGAAGGTAATCCAGGAAGCTTTCTTT. Encoded protein: CASSPTKVIQEAFF.

This chain links TRBV27 with TRBJ2-7; D is possibly TRBD1 or TRBD2 (5 bases each). Per germline, CDR1 MNHEY and CDR2 SMNVEV (reference sequence). There are 14 residues in the CDR3. The V end was cut by 6 bases, the J end by 0 bases, with 12 bases between. CDR3 DNA: TGTGCCAGCAGAACGGCCGGGACCTCCTACGAGCAGTACTTC. Translation: CASRTAGTSYEQYF.